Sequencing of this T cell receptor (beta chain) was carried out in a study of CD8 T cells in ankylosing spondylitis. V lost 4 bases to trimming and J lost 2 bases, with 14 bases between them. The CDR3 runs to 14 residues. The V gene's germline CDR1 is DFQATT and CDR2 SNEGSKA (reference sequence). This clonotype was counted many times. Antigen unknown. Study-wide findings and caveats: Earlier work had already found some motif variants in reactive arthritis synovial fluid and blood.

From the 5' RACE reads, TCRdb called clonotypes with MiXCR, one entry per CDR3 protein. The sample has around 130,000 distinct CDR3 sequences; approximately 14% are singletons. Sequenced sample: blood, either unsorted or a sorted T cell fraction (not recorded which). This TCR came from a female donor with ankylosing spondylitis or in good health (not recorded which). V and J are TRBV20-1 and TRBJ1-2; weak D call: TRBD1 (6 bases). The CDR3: CSAITKGGNYGYTF. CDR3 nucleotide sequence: TGCAGTGCTATTACAAAGGGGGGAAACTATGGCTACACCTTC.